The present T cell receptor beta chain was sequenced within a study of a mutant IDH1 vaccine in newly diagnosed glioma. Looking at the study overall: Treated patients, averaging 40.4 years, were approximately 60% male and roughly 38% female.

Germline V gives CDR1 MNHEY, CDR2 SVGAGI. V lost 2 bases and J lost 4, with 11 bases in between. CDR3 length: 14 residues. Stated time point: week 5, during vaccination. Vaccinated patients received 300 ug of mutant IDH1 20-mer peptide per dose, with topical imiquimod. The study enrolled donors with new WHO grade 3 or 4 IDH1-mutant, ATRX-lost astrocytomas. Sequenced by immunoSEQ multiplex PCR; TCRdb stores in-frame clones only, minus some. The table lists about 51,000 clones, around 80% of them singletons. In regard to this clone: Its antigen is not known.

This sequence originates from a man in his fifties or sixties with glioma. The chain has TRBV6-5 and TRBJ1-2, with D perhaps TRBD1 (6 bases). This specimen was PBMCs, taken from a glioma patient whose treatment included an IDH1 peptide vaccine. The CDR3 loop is CASSYERGAYGYTF. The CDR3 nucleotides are TGTGCCAGCAGTTACGAGAGGGGGGCCTATGGCTACACCTTC.